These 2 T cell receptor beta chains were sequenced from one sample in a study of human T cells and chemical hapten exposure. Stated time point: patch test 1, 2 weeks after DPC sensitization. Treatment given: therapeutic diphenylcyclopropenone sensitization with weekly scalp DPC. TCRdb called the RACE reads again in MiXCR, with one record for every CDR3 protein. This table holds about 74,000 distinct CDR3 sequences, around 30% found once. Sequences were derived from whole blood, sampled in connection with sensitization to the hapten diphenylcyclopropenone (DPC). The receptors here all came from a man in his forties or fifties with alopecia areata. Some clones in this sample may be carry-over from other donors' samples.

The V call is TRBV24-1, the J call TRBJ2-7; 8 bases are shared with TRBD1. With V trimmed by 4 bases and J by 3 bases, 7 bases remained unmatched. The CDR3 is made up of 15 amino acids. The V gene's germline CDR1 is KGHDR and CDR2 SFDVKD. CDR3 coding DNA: TGTGCCACCAGTGACCCTGGACAGGGAGGCTACGAGCAGTACTTC. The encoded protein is CATSDPGQGGYEQYF.

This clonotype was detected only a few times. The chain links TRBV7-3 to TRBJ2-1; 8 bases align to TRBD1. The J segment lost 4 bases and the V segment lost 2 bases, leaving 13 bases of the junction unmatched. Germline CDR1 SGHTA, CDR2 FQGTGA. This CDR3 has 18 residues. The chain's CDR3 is CASSLWSQDRDIYNEQFF. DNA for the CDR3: TGTGCCAGCAGCTTATGGTCCCAGGACAGGGACATTTACAATGAGCAGTTCTTC.